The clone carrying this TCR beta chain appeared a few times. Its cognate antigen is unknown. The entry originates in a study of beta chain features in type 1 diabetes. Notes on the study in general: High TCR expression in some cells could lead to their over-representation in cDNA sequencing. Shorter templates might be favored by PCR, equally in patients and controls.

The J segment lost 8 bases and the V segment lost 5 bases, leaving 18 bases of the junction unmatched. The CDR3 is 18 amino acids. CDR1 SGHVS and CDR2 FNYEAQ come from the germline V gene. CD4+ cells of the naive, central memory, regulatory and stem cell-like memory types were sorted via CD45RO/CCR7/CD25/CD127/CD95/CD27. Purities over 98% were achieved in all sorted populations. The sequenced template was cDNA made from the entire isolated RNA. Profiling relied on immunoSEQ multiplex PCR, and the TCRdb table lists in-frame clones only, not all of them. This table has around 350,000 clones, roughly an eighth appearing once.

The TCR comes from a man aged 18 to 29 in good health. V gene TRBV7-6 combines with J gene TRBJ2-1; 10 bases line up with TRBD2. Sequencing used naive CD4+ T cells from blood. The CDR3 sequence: CASSRSGLAGERSHEQFF. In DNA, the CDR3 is TGTGCCAGCAGCCGAAGCGGGCTAGCGGGAGAAAGAAGCCATGAGCAGTTCTTC.